A single T cell receptor beta chain is shown here with its context. Because it lacks the conserved phenylalanine or tryptophan at the end, this CDR3 is likely a read error. Then a second PCR, running roughly 7 to 11 cycles, was carried out with a sample-barcoded 5' primer and a J-beta primer mix. TCRdb reprocessed the 5' RACE reads via MiXCR and lists one record per CDR3 protein. The repertoire holds roughly 800,000 distinct CDR3 sequences, with 20% to 25% as singletons. Germline loops: CDR1 SGDLS, CDR2 YYNGEE. J lost 7 bases, V lost 3 bases, and 5 bases had no gene match. The length of the CDR3 is 15 residues. This sample is drawn from a study of blood T cells in healthy people across ages. The sample also formed part of further work on T cells of mothers and their children.

The rearrangement links TRBV9 to TRBJ2-1; 12 bases are a match to TRBD2. The sample taken for sequencing was blood. This clonotype was obtained from a boy between 5 and 17 years old in good health. CDR3 region: CASSASGRAGNEQFL. The CDR3 region has the DNA TGTGCCAGCAGCGCTAGCGGGAGGGCGGGAAATGAGCAGTTCCTC.